This section outlines one T cell receptor (beta chain) sequence together with its context. One entry per CDR3 protein, without DNA, is what TCRdb gives after re-calling the 5' RACE reads. Its table records 150,000 to 200,000 distinct CDR3 sequences. The length of the CDR3 is 16 residues. In germline, CDR1 is ENHRY, CDR2 SYGVKD. These data come from a study of T cells expressing NK-cell markers. Study overall: Seven donors tested HCMV-seropositive and one tested seronegative among the eight sequenced.

V is TRBV10-3 and J is TRBJ2-5; TCRdb's D call, TRBD1, is unchecked because there is no DNA. The sample taken for sequencing was blood T cells: a sorted CD56 or NKG2C T cell subset, CD4+ or CD8+ T cells, or bulk PBMC T cells (not recorded which). This sequence was found in a woman between 18 and 70 years old in good health. The CDR3 sequence: CAISESVPQGQETQYF.